This T cell receptor beta chain came from a study of beta chain features in type 1 diabetes. Notes on the study in general: The VDJ junctions of type 1 diabetes patients carried fewer insertions and more deletions. Moderately but significantly shorter TCRB CDR3s were found in Type 1 diabetes patients in all four CD4+ subsets.

Sorting gave populations that all exceeded 98% purity. In the case of this clone: The antigen is not known.

The authors reverse transcribed all of the isolated RNA, so sequencing captured expressed TCRB transcripts. Each sample of naive, central memory or regulatory T cells had, on average, approximately 3.5 million reads. Produced via immunoSEQ multiplex PCR; TCRdb's table is partial and in-frame only. The data contain around 430,000 clones, about 29% of them singletons. CDR3 size: 18 residues. Looked up from germline, CDR1 is GTSNPN and CDR2 is SVGIG (reference sequence). Trimming took 2 bases from V and 0 from J; bases not matched to a gene: 10. Sample: naive CD4+ T cells from blood. The chain joins TRBV30 to TRBJ2-1, with 10 bases matching TRBD2. The sequence came from a man between 18 and 29 years old in good health. CDR3 in DNA: TGTGCCTGGAGTTCTACCACTAGCGGGACAGACTCCTACAATGAGCAGTTCTTC. Protein sequence: CAWSSTTSGTDSYNEQFF.